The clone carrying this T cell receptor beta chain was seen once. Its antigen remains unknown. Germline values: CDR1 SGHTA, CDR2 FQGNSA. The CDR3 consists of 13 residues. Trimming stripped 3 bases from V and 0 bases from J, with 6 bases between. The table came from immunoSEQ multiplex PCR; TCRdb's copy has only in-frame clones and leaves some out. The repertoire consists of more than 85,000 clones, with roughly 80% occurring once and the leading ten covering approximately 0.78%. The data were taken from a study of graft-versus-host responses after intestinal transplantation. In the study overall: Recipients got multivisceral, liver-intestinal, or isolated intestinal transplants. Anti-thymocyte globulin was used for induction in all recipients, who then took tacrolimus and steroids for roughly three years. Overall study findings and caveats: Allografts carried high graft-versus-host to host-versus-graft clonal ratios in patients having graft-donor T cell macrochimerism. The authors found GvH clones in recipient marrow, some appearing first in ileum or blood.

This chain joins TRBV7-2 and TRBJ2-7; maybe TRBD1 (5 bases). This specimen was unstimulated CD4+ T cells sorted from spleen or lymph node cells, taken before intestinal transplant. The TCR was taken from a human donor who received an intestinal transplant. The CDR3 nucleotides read TGTGCCAGCAGCTTGACAGCCTCCTACGAGCAGTACTTC. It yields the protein CASSLTASYEQYF.